This TCR beta chain was profiled in a study of blood T cell repertoires in COVID-19. Study-wide context: The samples span acute and convalescent COVID-19 from the United States, Italy and Spain. The analysed material was cDNA or gDNA that came from T cells, B-cell-depleted T cells, or PBMCs.

This CDR3 has 12 residues. V was trimmed by 1 base and J by 6 bases, leaving 7 bases between them. Germline V gene data show CDR1 as SGHAT and CDR2 as FQNNGV. Original handling: Counts of nucleated cells, estimated from reference gene primer amplification, were obtained. TCRdb's table, derived via immunoSEQ multiplex PCR, lists solely in-frame clones and lacks some. V, J and clone size reflect that table, while D and trimming were determined from the DNA. The sample carries around 33,000 clones, 60% to 80% recorded once. The TCR originated in an elderly man with active or convalescent COVID-19. Sequenced: peripheral blood. V and J are TRBV11-2 and TRBJ2-7; D may be TRBD1 (5 bases). In DNA form, the CDR3 reads TGTGCCAGCAGCTTAGTAGGGGTCGAGCAGTACTTC. The encoded protein is CASSLVGVEQYF.